The rows below give T cell receptor beta chains drawn from one sample of a study of T cell responses to AZD1222 COVID-19 vaccine. This table comes from immunoSEQ multiplex PCR, and its TCRdb copy is limited to in-frame clones, with some not included. The data show about 150,000 clones, 75% to 95% seen once. Sample: peripheral blood, taken on day 0 of AZD1222 vaccination. The source is an adult in good health. CDR3s include the opening cysteine and the closing phenylalanine or tryptophan. A D gene is named only where the DNA matches it firmly. Clone size is stated in some rows and not others, as once, few, many or a class when expanded.

j_gene: TRBJ2-5; d_gene: .; v_gene: TRBV13; abundance: .; CDR3nt: TGTGCCAGCAGCAGAGCTAGAGAACAAGAGACCCAGTACTTC; CDR3aa: CASSRAREQETQYF
j_gene: TRBJ2-1; d_gene: .; v_gene: TRBV7-2; abundance: .; CDR3nt: TGTGCCAGCAGCTTAGGGTGGAGGGGGGATGAGCAGTTCTTC; CDR3aa: CASSLGWRGDEQFF
j_gene: TRBJ1-2; d_gene: TRBD1; v_gene: TRBV4-1; abundance: once; CDR3nt: TGCGCCAGCAGCCGGATACCGGGACAGGGGGCCTATGGCTACACCTTC; CDR3aa: CASSRIPGQGAYGYTF
j_gene: TRBJ1-1; d_gene: .; v_gene: TRBV7-2; abundance: .; CDR3nt: TGTGCCAGCAGCTTAGTTTCAGGGTCGACTGAAGCTTTCTTT; CDR3aa: CASSLVSGSTEAFF
j_gene: TRBJ1-1; d_gene: .; v_gene: TRBV6-5; abundance: once; CDR3nt: TGTGCCAGCAGATACCCAGGGACTTCGAACACTGAAGCTTTCTTT; CDR3aa: CASRYPGTSNTEAFF
j_gene: TRBJ2-3; d_gene: .; v_gene: TRBV5-1; abundance: .; CDR3nt: TGCGCCAGCAGCTTGAGAGGCAGGGGTACAGATACGCAGTATTTT; CDR3aa: CASSLRGRGTDTQYF
j_gene: TRBJ2-3; d_gene: .; v_gene: TRBV27; abundance: .; CDR3nt: TGTGCCAGCAGTAGCCGGGACGGAAGCACAGATACGCAGTATTTT; CDR3aa: CASSSRDGSTDTQYF
j_gene: TRBJ1-1; d_gene: .; v_gene: TRBV11-2; abundance: few; CDR3nt: TGTGCCAGCAGCTGGATTGGGGAAAACACTGAAGCTTTCTTT; CDR3aa: CASSWIGENTEAFF
j_gene: TRBJ2-7; d_gene: TRBD1; v_gene: TRBV25-1; abundance: .; CDR3nt: TGTGCCAGCAGTGCCTCCGGGACAGGGGGCTACGAGCAGTACTTC; CDR3aa: CASSASGTGGYEQYF
j_gene: TRBJ2-3; d_gene: .; v_gene: TRBV6-4; abundance: .; CDR3nt: TGTGCCAGCAGTGACGAGGTGGAAGATACGCAGTATTTT; CDR3aa: CASSDEVEDTQYF
j_gene: TRBJ2-6; d_gene: .; v_gene: TRBV30; abundance: .; CDR3nt: TGTGCCTGGGAACTAAAAGCCCCTGGGGCCAACGTCCTGACTTTC; CDR3aa: CAWELKAPGANVLTF
j_gene: TRBJ1-1; d_gene: TRBD1; v_gene: TRBV18; abundance: once; CDR3nt: TGTGCCAGCTCACCCGACAGGGGGAACACTGAAGCTTTCTTT; CDR3aa: CASSPDRGNTEAFF
j_gene: TRBJ1-2; d_gene: TRBD1; v_gene: TRBV12-3/TRBV12-4; abundance: .; CDR3nt: TGTGCCAGCAGCTCGGACAGGGAAACCTACACCTTC; CDR3aa: CASSSDRETYTF
j_gene: TRBJ2-2; d_gene: TRBD2; v_gene: TRBV24-1; abundance: once; CDR3nt: TGTGCCACCAGTGATTCCGGAAGGCTAGCGGGAGCCCACACCGGGGAGCTGTTTTTT; CDR3aa: CATSDSGRLAGAHTGELFF
j_gene: TRBJ1-1; d_gene: .; v_gene: TRBV5-8; abundance: .; CDR3nt: TGTGCCAGCAGCTTATCGCGGTTAGGCACTGAAGCTTTCTTT; CDR3aa: CASSLSRLGTEAFF
j_gene: TRBJ1-5; d_gene: .; v_gene: TRBV7-9; abundance: .; CDR3nt: TGTGCCAGCAGCTTAGGCAGAGAGCCCCAGCATTTT; CDR3aa: CASSLGREPQHF
j_gene: TRBJ2-7; d_gene: .; v_gene: TRBV15; abundance: .; CDR3nt: TGTGCCACCGAAGGTACTCTCGGGGAGCAGTACTTC; CDR3aa: CATEGTLGEQYF
j_gene: TRBJ2-1; d_gene: .; v_gene: TRBV5-5; abundance: .; CDR3nt: TGTGCCAGCAGCTTGGGTCTCAATGAGCAGTTCTTC; CDR3aa: CASSLGLNEQFF
j_gene: TRBJ2-3; d_gene: .; v_gene: TRBV5-6; abundance: .; CDR3nt: TGTGCCAGCAGCTCATTTATAGGGACAGATACGCAGTATTTT; CDR3aa: CASSSFIGTDTQYF
j_gene: TRBJ2-2; d_gene: TRBD2; v_gene: TRBV10-3; abundance: .; CDR3nt: TGTGCCATCAGCCTTAGCGGGAGTCAGAACACCGGGGAGCTGTTTTTT; CDR3aa: CAISLSGSQNTGELFF
j_gene: TRBJ1-1; d_gene: .; v_gene: TRBV7-9; abundance: .; CDR3nt: TGTGCCAGCAGCATGCACCAGGGGAATTACGGGGCTTTCTTT; CDR3aa: CASSMHQGNYGAFF
j_gene: TRBJ1-4; d_gene: .; v_gene: TRBV28; abundance: .; CDR3nt: TGTGCCAGCAGTCCCGGGAGGGCCTATAATGAAAAACTGTTTTTT; CDR3aa: CASSPGRAYNEKLFF
j_gene: TRBJ2-7; d_gene: .; v_gene: TRBV28; abundance: .; CDR3nt: TGTGCCAGCAGTTTAGATCCAGGGGCCGCATCCTACGAGCAGTACTTC; CDR3aa: CASSLDPGAASYEQYF
j_gene: TRBJ1-2; d_gene: TRBD1; v_gene: TRBV16; abundance: few; CDR3nt: TGTGCCAGCAGCCAAGGGACAGACTATGGCTACACCTTC; CDR3aa: CASSQGTDYGYTF
j_gene: TRBJ1-2; d_gene: TRBD1; v_gene: TRBV10-3; abundance: .; CDR3nt: TGTGCCATCAGTGAGTCTCGGGCCGGGACAGGGACTGGCTACACCTTC; CDR3aa: CAISESRAGTGTGYTF
j_gene: TRBJ1-1; d_gene: TRBD1; v_gene: TRBV18; abundance: .; CDR3nt: TGTGCCAGCTCCCGTCAGGGGGCCCCTGAAGCTTTCTTT; CDR3aa: CASSRQGAPEAFF
j_gene: TRBJ2-5; d_gene: TRBD2; v_gene: TRBV19; abundance: .; CDR3nt: TGTGCCAGTAGTACAGTGGGAGGGGAGACCCAGTACTTC; CDR3aa: CASSTVGGETQYF